The 22 T cell receptor beta chains reported below all come from one sample, sequenced in a study of blood T cell repertoires in COVID-19. Clones were sequenced by immunoSEQ multiplex PCR, and TCRdb holds only the in-frame ones, with some missing. The repertoire holds about 12,000 clones, with 72% as singletons. Sample: peripheral blood. These receptors were collected from a man in his sixties with COVID-19, enrolled during active disease.

This sequence joins TRBV5-8 and TRBJ2-7; tentatively, D is TRBD1 (5 bases). In germline, CDR1 is SGHTS, CDR2 YDEGEE. The germline V and J ends were trimmed by 0 bases and 8 bases, with 15 bases remaining between them. The CDR3 contains 14 residues. The CDR3 loop is CASSLAGPAGQQYV. The CDR3 DNA follows: TGTGCCAGCAGCTTGGCCGGGCCCGCAGGGCAGCAGTACGTC.

This clone has only a few counts. The genes are TRBV9 and TRBJ2-7; D perhaps matches TRBD1 (5 bases). The length of the CDR3 is 17 residues. V gave up 0 bases and J gave up 4 bases, with 20 bases separating them. Germline CDR1 and CDR2: SGDLS and YYNGEE. The CDR3 region has the DNA TGTGCCAGCAGCGTAGCGACTGGGGCCCCGCTTACTTACGAGCAGTACTTC. Translating gives CASSVATGAPLTYEQYF.

V usage is TRBV11-2 and J usage is TRBJ2-1; 16 nucleotides match TRBD2. The CDR3 contains 19 residues. Germline CDR1 reads SGHAT; CDR2 reads FQNNGV. V was pared by 4 bases and J by 0 bases, with 6 bases of the junction left unmatched. This chain's CDR3 is CASSSRGLAGGSSYNEQFF. CDR3 DNA: TGTGCCAGCAGCTCGAGGGGACTAGCGGGGGGGAGCTCCTACAATGAGCAGTTCTTC.

The CDR3 region has the DNA TGCAGCGTTGTTCGGGGGGCGCAAGATACGCAGTATTTT. This translates into CSVVRGAQDTQYF. The chain couples TRBV29-1 to TRBJ2-3, with a tentative D call TRBD2 (7 bases). Germline V CDR1 and CDR2: SQVTM, ANQGSEA. V lost 4 bases, J lost 5 bases, and 13 bases lay in between. This CDR3 region has 13 residues.

The gene calls are TRBV28 and TRBJ2-3, with no clear D. Germline V CDR1 and CDR2: MDHEN, SYDVKM. Trimming removed 4 bases from V and 2 bases from J, with 10 bases in between. The CDR3 is 14 amino acids. The DNA of the CDR3 is TGTGCCAGCAGTTCGGCGAGCGCCACAGATACGCAGTATTTT. It encodes CASSSASATDTQYF.

This clone appeared a few times. The V and J genes are TRBV27 and TRBJ1-6; D is ambiguous. Germline-derived CDR1 and CDR2 are MNHEY and SMNVEV (reference sequence). V lost 5 bases to trimming and J lost 7 bases, with 18 bases between them. This CDR3 comprises 16 residues. The CDR3 spells CASSPHPRGMNSPLHF. CDR3 coding DNA: TGTGCCAGCAGTCCCCACCCAAGAGGGATGAATTCACCCCTCCACTTT.

The chain uses TRBV7-2 and TRBJ2-5, with a possible D match to TRBD1 (5 bases). This CDR3 is 16 amino acids long. Germline CDR1 reads SGHTA; CDR2 reads FQGNSA. Trimming cost V 2 bases and J 4 bases, with 17 bases left between them. The CDR3 nucleotides are TGTGCCAGCAGCTTAAGGTTCCAGGGAATCATAGAGACCCAGTACTTC. Translation: CASSLRFQGIIETQYF.

The chain links TRBV12-3 or TRBV12-4 to TRBJ1-4; D unclear. The CDR3 runs 11 residues. Trimming removed 6 bases from V and 8 bases from J, with 7 bases in between. CDR3 amino acids: CASRGFEKLFF. The CDR3 coding sequence is TGTGCCAGCAGGGGCTTCGAAAAACTGTTTTTT.

This clone showed up just a few times. This sequence joins TRBV6-4 and TRBJ2-3, with 10 bases lining up with TRBD1. The germline CDR1 and CDR2 sequences are MRHNA and SNTAGT. V lost 10 bases and J lost 4; bases outside the gene matches: 5. The length of the CDR3 is 13 residues. CDR3 in amino acids: CATSDRGSDTQYF. The CDR3 region has the DNA TGTGCCACTTCGGACAGGGGGTCAGATACGCAGTATTTT.

This clone was picked up a small number of times. The CDR3 protein is CASSQPGTANYGYTF. The CDR3 DNA sequence: TGTGCCAGCAGCCAACCCGGGACAGCTAACTATGGCTACACCTTC. The chain joins TRBV14 to TRBJ1-2, with 7 bases lining up with TRBD1. The CDR3 spans 15 residues. Germline lookup yields CDR1 SGHDN and CDR2 FVKESK. V lost 2 bases to trimming and J lost 0 bases; unmatched junction nucleotides: 3.

The gene calls are TRBV27 and TRBJ1-2, with D maybe TRBD1 (6 bases). CDR3 size: 16 residues. V lost 6 bases and J lost 4, with 21 bases in between. Germline V gives CDR1 MNHEY, CDR2 SMNVEV (reference sequence). The CDR3 sequence: CASRWGTGRVVYGYTF. CDR3 DNA: TGTGCCAGCAGATGGGGAACAGGGAGGGTCGTCTATGGCTACACCTTC.

The chain is built from TRBV6-6 and TRBJ2-7; maybe TRBD1 (6 bases). The CDR3 spans 13 residues. Trimming cost V 2 bases and J 2 bases, with 7 bases left between them. From germline, CDR1 is MNHNY and CDR2 SVGAGI (reference sequence). In nucleotides, the CDR3 is TGTGCCAGCAGTTACGGGGACACCTACGAGCAGTACGTC. It translates to CASSYGDTYEQYV.

The chain employs TRBV5-1 and TRBJ1-4; 7 nucleotides line up with TRBD1. This CDR3 is 15 amino acids long. In germline, CDR1 is SGHRS, CDR2 YFSETQ. J gave up 3 bases and V 3 bases, and 5 bases lay outside the gene matches. This chain's CDR3 is CASSSQGTANEKLFF. DNA of the CDR3: TGCGCCAGCAGCTCACAGGGGACAGCTAATGAAAAACTGTTTTTT. The full variable domain, with the rest looked up from reference TRBV5-1 and TRBJ1-4, is KAGVTQTPRYLIKTRGQQVTLSCSPISGHRSVSWYQQTPGQGLQFLFEYFSETQRNKGNFPGRFSGRQFSNSRSEMNVSTLELGDSALYLCASSSQGTANEKLFFGSGTQLSVL.

This rearrangement joins TRBV5-4 to TRBJ2-1; 7 bases match TRBD1. Trimming at V came to 4 bases and at J to 0 bases, leaving 13 bases not matched to a gene. CDR1 and CDR2 from the germline V gene are SGHNT and YYREEE (reference sequence). The CDR3 length is 18 residues. The CDR3 DNA sequence: TGTGCCAGCAGCAACAGGGGCCCCATATCGGGCTCCTACAATGAGCAGTTCTTC. It encodes CASSNRGPISGSYNEQFF.

This chain connects TRBV2 to TRBJ1-1, with TRBD1 identical over 9 bases. The CDR3 spans 15 residues. Looked up from germline, CDR1 is SNHLY and CDR2 is FYNNEI. V shed 1 base and J 6 bases; nucleotides not matched to a gene: 6. Written as DNA, the CDR3 is TGTGCCAGCAGTGAAGAGACAGGGGGTTTCTCTGAAGCTTTCTTT. Residues: CASSEETGGFSEAFF. Full variable domain (outside the CDR3, taken from reference TRBV2 and TRBJ1-1): EPEVTQTPSHQVTQMGQEVILRCVPISNHLYFYWYRQILGQKVEFLVSFYNNEISEKSEIFDDQFSVERPDGSNFTLKIRSTKLEDSAMYFCASSEETGGFSEAFFGQGTRLTVV.

The chain carries TRBV7-9 and TRBJ1-2; 10 bases agree with TRBD1. Looked up from germline, CDR1 is SEHNR and CDR2 is FQNEAQ (reference sequence). This CDR3 is built from 15 residues. V was clipped by 5 bases and J by 6 bases; unmatched bases: 9. The CDR3 protein is CASSQWPGQGHGYTF. DNA of the CDR3: TGTGCCAGCAGCCAATGGCCGGGACAGGGGCATGGCTACACCTTC.

The gene calls are TRBV19 and TRBJ1-5; 10 bases align to TRBD1. The CDR3 length is 17 residues. V lost 7 bases to trimming and J lost 0 bases; unmatched junction nucleotides: 9. The germline CDR1 and CDR2 sequences are LNHDA and SQIVND (reference sequence). Written as DNA, the CDR3 is TGTGCCAGTACTGTGACAGGGGGCCGGTATAGCAATCAGCCCCAGCATTTT. Protein product: CASTVTGGRYSNQPQHF.

The chain combines TRBV5-1 with TRBJ2-3; D is undetermined. Germline CDR1 is SGHRS and CDR2 is YFSETQ. CDR3 size: 14 residues. Trimming took 3 bases from V and 1 from J, leaving 9 bases between them. The CDR3: CASSSGLRTDTQYF. In DNA, the CDR3 is TGCGCCAGCAGCTCCGGGTTGCGCACAGATACGCAGTATTTT.

The chain couples TRBV5-4 to TRBJ2-7; 7 bases are shared with TRBD2. The CDR3 totals 13 residues. J lost 5 bases, V lost 3 bases, and 5 bases had no gene match. From germline, CDR1 is SGHNT and CDR2 YYREEE (reference sequence). The CDR3: CASSWGGVDEQYV. The CDR3 DNA reads as TGTGCCAGCAGCTGGGGGGGGGTCGACGAGCAGTACGTC.

The chain employs TRBV5-1 and TRBJ2-3, with 9 bases that match TRBD2. V lost 0 bases and J lost 6; bases outside the gene matches: 8. The germline V gene encodes CDR1 SGHRS and CDR2 YFSETQ. CDR3 size: 16 residues. This chain's CDR3 is CASSLGSSGGTDTQYF. CDR3 sequence (DNA): TGCGCCAGCAGCTTGGGCTCGAGCGGGGGGACGGATACGCAGTATTTT.

The chain employs TRBV7-9 and TRBJ2-1; D might be TRBD2 (5 bases). The CDR3 is made up of 16 amino acids. Per the germline V gene, CDR1 is SEHNR and CDR2 is FQNEAQ (reference sequence). Trimming took 5 bases from V and 0 from J, leaving 14 bases between them. CDR3 bases: TGTGCCAGCAGCGGAGCATTAGGGAGCTCCTACAATGAGCAGTTCTTC. Encoded protein: CASSGALGSSYNEQFF.

CDR3 DNA: TGTGCCAGCAGCTTGGTGGGAGATTCACCCCTCCACTTT. Protein sequence: CASSLVGDSPLHF. The V call is TRBV5-6, the J call TRBJ1-6; D is uncertain. The CDR3 loop spans 13 amino acids. Germline CDR1 reads SGHDT; CDR2 reads YYEEEE. V was pared by 0 bases and J by 8 bases, with 6 bases between. The variable domain in full, completed from reference TRBV5-6 and TRBJ1-6, reads DAGVTQSPTHLIKTRGQQVTLRCSPKSGHDTVSWYQQALGQGPQFIFQYYEEEERQRGNFPDRFSGHQFPNYSSELNVNALLLGDSALYLCASSLVGDSPLHFGNGTRLTVT.